This T cell receptor beta chain comes out of a study of blood T cell repertoires in COVID-19. Study in general: Italy, Spain and the United States were the sources of the convalescent and acute COVID-19 samples. The cDNA or gDNA used as material had been derived from T cells, B-cell-depleted T cells, or PBMCs.

Original data processing: For nucleated cells, counts were estimated from reference gene primer amplification. Some clones are missing from TCRdb's copy, which holds only in-frame ones; the method was immunoSEQ multiplex PCR. The V and J calls and clone size were taken over from that table, and D and trimming were inferred from the DNA. The sample gives around 310,000 clones, around 91% of which show up once; 9.5% to 15% is in the top ten. Germline lookup yields CDR1 MNHEY and CDR2 SVGEGT. The CDR3 spans 16 residues. The trim removed 0 bases at V and 4 bases at J, leaving 5 bases unmatched. This receptor was identified in a woman in her fifties or sixties with acute or convalescent COVID-19. The V call is TRBV6-2 or TRBV6-3, the J call TRBJ2-2; TRBD1 matches at 7 bases. Source material: peripheral blood. CDR3 in DNA: TGTGCCAGCAGTTACTCCCGGGACAGACCCACCGGGGAGCTGTTTTTT. Amino acids: CASSYSRDRPTGELFF.